This TCR beta chain came from a study of CD8+ T cells in alopecia areata. As regards this clone: This sample also contains other DNA sequences that code for the same CDR3.

Investigators isolated RNA and reverse transcribed it into cDNA to act as the sequencing template. Assay: immunoSEQ multiplex PCR; the TCRdb copy retains only in-frame clones and omits some. Among 200,000 to 250,000 clones, 50% to 60% were seen once, and the ten largest hold around 1.6%. Treatment of the sample: oral pan-JAK inhibitor, 5-10 mg twice daily. This CDR3 has 11 amino acids. V was trimmed by 2 bases and J by 6 bases, leaving 7 bases between them. From germline, CDR1 is GTSNPN and CDR2 SVGIG (reference sequence). V and J are TRBV30 and TRBJ1-1; the D is unclear. Here the sequenced sample was CD4+ T cells sorted from blood, taken at week 4, from a patient treated with tofacitinib. The receptor's source is a human donor with alopecia areata. CDR3 sequence: CAWSPGSEAFF. The CDR3 nucleotides are TGTGCCTGGAGTCCCGGGTCTGAAGCTTTCTTT.